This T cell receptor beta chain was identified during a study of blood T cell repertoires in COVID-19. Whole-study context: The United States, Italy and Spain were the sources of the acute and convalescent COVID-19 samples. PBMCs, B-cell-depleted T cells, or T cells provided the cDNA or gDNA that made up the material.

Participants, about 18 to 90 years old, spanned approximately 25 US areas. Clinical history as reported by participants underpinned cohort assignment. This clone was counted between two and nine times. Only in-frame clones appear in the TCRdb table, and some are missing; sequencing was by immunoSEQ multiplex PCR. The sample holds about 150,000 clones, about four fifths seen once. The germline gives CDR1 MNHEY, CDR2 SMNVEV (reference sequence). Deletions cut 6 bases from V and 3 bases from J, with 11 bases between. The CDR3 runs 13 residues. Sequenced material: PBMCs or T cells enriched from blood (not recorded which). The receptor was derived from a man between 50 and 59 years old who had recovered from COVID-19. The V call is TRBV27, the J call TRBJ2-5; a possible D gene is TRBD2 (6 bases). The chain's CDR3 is CASSRKREETQYF. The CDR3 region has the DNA TGTGCCAGCAGCAGAAAGCGGGAAGAGACCCAGTACTTC.